Listed below are T cell receptor beta chains from one sample, sequenced in a study of Tregs in tolerant kidney transplant recipients. Clones were sequenced by immunoSEQ multiplex PCR, and TCRdb holds only the in-frame ones, with some missing. The sample lists about 81,000 clones, about 91% occurring once. The specimen was CD4+ T cells from blood (PBMCs), collected 24 months after the transplant. The receptor source for this set is a human patient who received a combined kidney and bone marrow transplant. The graft donor may be the source of some T cells. Each CDR3 is given with its conserved first and last residue. The D gene is left open where the match is weak. Only part of the rows carry a size: once, few, many, or a class if the clone is expanded.

abundance	d_gene	j_gene	v_gene	CDR3aa	CDR3nt
-	-	TRBJ1-2	TRBV14	CASSPGGLIYGYTF	TGTGCCAGCAGCCCCGGAGGGCTCATCTATGGCTACACCTTC
-	-	TRBJ1-2	TRBV7-2	CASSLVLSGFSGYTF	TGTGCCAGCAGCTTAGTGCTCTCGGGTTTTAGTGGCTACACCTTC
-	-	TRBJ1-1	TRBV6-6	CASRGGARGTEAFF	TGTGCCAGCAGGGGGGGAGCGCGGGGCACTGAAGCTTTCTTT
-	TRBD1	TRBJ2-6	TRBV10-3	CAIRQGNSSGANVLTF	TGTGCCATCAGACAGGGGAATTCCTCTGGGGCCAACGTCCTGACTTTC
-	TRBD2	TRBJ2-5	TRBV4-2	CASSPGLADRETQYF	TGTGCCAGCAGCCCGGGACTAGCGGACAGGGAGACCCAGTACTTC
-	-	TRBJ2-7	TRBV7-2	CASSFSIDSYEQYF	TGTGCCAGCAGCTTTTCTATCGACTCCTACGAGCAGTACTTC
-	TRBD1	TRBJ1-6	TRBV5-4	CASSTGTGRSPLHF	TGTGCCAGCAGCACCGGGACAGGGCGGTCACCCCTCCACTTT
-	TRBD2	TRBJ2-7	TRBV5-6	CASSGGLASPWSYYEQYF	TGTGCCAGCAGCGGGGGACTAGCGTCCCCGTGGAGCTACTACGAGCAGTACTTC
-	TRBD1	TRBJ2-1	TRBV7-9	CASSSGTGLYNEQFF	TGTGCCAGCAGCTCCGGGACAGGGCTCTACAATGAGCAGTTCTTC
-	TRBD2	TRBJ2-5	TRBV4-1	CASSQGLSGGQETQYF	TGCGCCAGCAGCCAAGGGCTTAGCGGGGGCCAAGAGACCCAGTACTTC
-	TRBD1	TRBJ2-1	TRBV29-1	CSVEPGQGNYNEQFF	TGCAGCGTTGAACCGGGACAGGGGAACTACAATGAGCAGTTCTTC
-	-	TRBJ2-1	TRBV6-4	CASSDSRRNNEQFF	TGTGCCAGCAGTGACTCAAGGCGGAACAATGAGCAGTTCTTC
once	TRBD1	TRBJ1-2	TRBV30	CAWSKGGPGDGYTF	TGTGCCTGGAGTAAAGGGGGCCCAGGGGATGGCTACACCTTC
-	-	TRBJ2-5	TRBV7-9	CASSPGDYKETQYF	TGTGCCAGCAGCCCAGGGGACTATAAAGAGACCCAGTACTTC
-	-	TRBJ1-2	TRBV19	CATTKGWSYGYTF	TGTGCCACCACGAAGGGGTGGAGCTATGGCTACACCTTC
once	-	TRBJ2-2	TRBV5-1	CASSLVSGDTGELFF	TGCGCCAGCAGCTTGGTTTCAGGGGACACCGGGGAGCTGTTTTTT
-	-	TRBJ2-7	TRBV14	CASSQRPGDYEQYF	TGTGCCAGCAGCCAGCGCCCCGGGGACTACGAGCAGTACTTC
once	-	TRBJ1-2	TRBV5-1	CASSLGQVYGYTF	TGCGCCAGCAGCTTGGGACAGGTCTATGGCTACACCTTC